This passage covers 21 T cell receptor beta chains from one sample sequenced in a study of shared clonotypes between healthy human individuals. Profiled with immunoSEQ multiplex PCR; TCRdb holds only in-frame clones, not every one. Here the sample spans a few million clones, 93% being singletons. The source material was naive CD4+ T cells from PBMCs. Noted subset: CD45RA+ positively selected. These receptors came from a man between 18 and 29 years old in good health. Some clones in this sample may be carry-over from other donors' samples.

The V gene is TRBV7-9, the J gene TRBJ2-2, with TRBD1 matching over 10 bases. Germline V CDR1 and CDR2: SEHNR, FQNEAQ (reference sequence). With 1 base clipped from V and 4 bases from J, the junction kept 6 bases outside the gene matches. CDR3 size: 17 residues. The CDR3 spells CASSLGTTGGGTGELFF. The CDR3 nucleotides read TGTGCCAGCAGCTTAGGAACGACAGGGGGCGGCACCGGGGAGCTGTTTTTT.

The chain couples TRBV5-4 to TRBJ2-3; D is undetermined. The CDR3 is 13 residues long. From germline, CDR1 is SGHNT and CDR2 YYREEE (reference sequence). V was pared by 4 bases and J by 3 bases, with 9 bases between. The CDR3 nucleotides are TGTGCCAGCAGCGAGGATCGGACAGATACGCAGTATTTT. Translated, it gives CASSEDRTDTQYF. Full variable domain (outside the CDR3, taken from reference TRBV5-4 and TRBJ2-3): ETGVTQSPTHLIKTRGQQVTLRCSSQSGHNTVSWYQQALGQGPQFIFQYYREEENGRGNFPPRFSGLQFPNYSSELNVNALELDDSALYLCASSEDRTDTQYFGPGTRLTVL.

The rearrangement joins TRBV19 to TRBJ2-7, with 8 bases lining up with TRBD2. CDR3 length: 14 amino acids. The V gene end was trimmed by 4 bases and the J gene end by 6 bases; junction bases not matched to a gene: 8. Per the germline V gene, CDR1 is LNHDA and CDR2 is SQIVND (reference sequence). The CDR3 reads CASSTGTSKAEQYF. The DNA of the CDR3 is TGTGCCAGTAGTACCGGGACTAGTAAGGCCGAGCAGTACTTC.

V is TRBV11-2 and J is TRBJ2-1, with D perhaps TRBD1 (5 bases). This CDR3 has 15 amino acids. In germline, CDR1 is SGHAT, CDR2 FQNNGV. V was trimmed by 1 base and J by 5 bases, leaving 12 bases between them. CDR3 in amino acids: CASSLVVARDNEQFF. In DNA, the CDR3 is TGTGCCAGCAGCTTAGTGGTGGCCAGGGACAATGAGCAGTTCTTC.

The rearrangement joins TRBV5-4 to TRBJ2-7; the D gene could be TRBD1 or TRBD2 (6 bases each). V was pared by 4 bases and J by 6 bases, with 14 bases between. CDR3 length: 13 residues. The V gene's germline CDR1 is SGHNT and CDR2 YYREEE (reference sequence). The CDR3 coding sequence is TGTGCCAGCAGCACCTGGGGGGCGGGCGAGCAGTACTTC. Its translation: CASSTWGAGEQYF.

V and J are TRBV9 and TRBJ2-7; tentatively, D is TRBD2 (6 bases). Germline assignment: CDR1 SGDLS and CDR2 YYNGEE. Trimming took off 0 bases at V and 0 bases at J, with 10 bases between the two ends. The CDR3 extends over 15 amino acids. CDR3 region: CASSVEIGSSYEQYF. CDR3 in DNA: TGTGCCAGCAGCGTAGAGATCGGGAGCTCCTACGAGCAGTACTTC.

This chain links TRBV6-1 with TRBJ2-1; TRBD1 aligns across 9 bases. The germline V gene has CDR1 MNHNS and CDR2 SASEGT. CDR3 size: 17 residues. V gave up 1 base and J gave up 8 bases; unmatched junction bases: 12. The chain's CDR3 is CASSEERGTGYFDEQFF. CDR3 DNA sequence: TGTGCCAGCAGTGAAGAAAGGGGGACAGGGTATTTCGATGAGCAGTTCTTC.

Of note for this clone: Other DNA sequences in the same sample also yield this CDR3. The chain links TRBV15 to TRBJ2-7; 7 bases line up with TRBD1. V trimming: 1 base; J trimming: 4 bases; junction bases outside the gene matches: 4. This CDR3 region has 14 residues. The V gene's germline CDR1 is LNHNV and CDR2 YYDKDF (reference sequence). The CDR3 spells CATSRGTGVYEQYF. CDR3 DNA sequence: TGTGCCACCAGCAGAGGGACAGGTGTGTACGAGCAGTACTTC.

The gene calls are TRBV27 and TRBJ1-2; D remains unclear. In germline, CDR1 is MNHEY, CDR2 SMNVEV (reference sequence). The CDR3 extends over 12 amino acids. Between the trimmed V and J ends, which lost 5 bases and 1 base, there was a span of 5 bases. This CDR3 is CASSNINYGYTF. In DNA, the CDR3 is TGTGCCAGCAGTAACATTAACTATGGCTACACCTTC.

This clone was observed a handful of times. The V call is TRBV5-1, the J call TRBJ2-3; the D is unclear. V was pared by 6 bases and J by 0 bases, with 2 bases between. CDR3 length equals 11 residues. In germline, CDR1 is SGHRS, CDR2 YFSETQ. The CDR3 DNA follows: TGCGCCAGCAAGAGCACAGATACGCAGTATTTT. It codes for CASKSTDTQYF.

This chain's CDR3 is CASTEGVPPNTEAFF. As DNA, the CDR3 is TGTGCCAGTACTGAGGGCGTTCCCCCGAACACTGAAGCTTTCTTT. The genes are TRBV19 and TRBJ1-1; unclear D gene. The CDR3 is 15 amino acids. Looked up from germline, CDR1 is LNHDA and CDR2 is SQIVND (reference sequence). The V end was cut by 7 bases, the J end by 1 base, with 16 bases between. Filled out from reference TRBV19 and TRBJ1-1, the complete variable domain reads DGGITQSPKYLFRKEGQNVTLSCEQNLNHDAMYWYRQDPGQGLRLIYYSQIVNDFQKGDIAEGYSVSREKKESFPLTVTSAQKNPTAFYLCASTEGVPPNTEAFFGQGTRLTVV.

The rearrangement joins TRBV6-1 to TRBJ1-2; 10 positions match TRBD1. The CDR3 covers 14 residues. The V gene's germline CDR1 is MNHNS and CDR2 SASEGT. V was pared by 4 bases and J by 8 bases, with 7 bases of the junction left unmatched. The CDR3 protein is CASSVRDRGEGYTF. The CDR3 nucleotides are TGTGCCAGCAGTGTACGGGACAGGGGAGAAGGCTACACCTTC.

The CDR3 region is CASSSGGRNTEAFF. CDR3 sequence (DNA): TGTGCCAGCAGCTCGGGAGGAAGGAACACTGAAGCTTTCTTT. V gene TRBV5-4 combines with J gene TRBJ1-1, with unresolved D. This CDR3 comprises 14 residues. With 3 bases removed from V and 1 base from J, the gap between germline ends came to 10 bases. CDR1 and CDR2 from the germline V gene are SGHNT and YYREEE (reference sequence).

This clone was counted a few times. The rearrangement links TRBV28 to TRBJ1-5, with a weak D call TRBD1 (6 bases). The CDR3 length is 15 residues. V was trimmed by 5 bases and J by 6 bases, leaving 17 bases between them. Per germline, CDR1 MDHEN and CDR2 SYDVKM. The CDR3 spells CASSPPDGGGQPQHF. The CDR3 DNA reads as TGTGCCAGCAGTCCCCCTGATGGGGGCGGTCAGCCCCAGCATTTT.

This clone showed up just once. The chain combines TRBV5-6 with TRBJ2-2, with a possible D match to TRBD2 (6 bases). This CDR3 is 15 amino acids long. Germline CDR1 SGHDT, CDR2 YYEEEE. The germline V and J ends were trimmed by 0 bases and 7 bases, with 13 bases remaining between them. The CDR3 protein is CASSLDGGKYGELFF. CDR3 in DNA: TGTGCCAGCAGCTTGGACGGGGGAAAGTACGGGGAGCTGTTTTTT.

CDR3 region: CSTPGGLAGGNEQFF. The CDR3 nucleotides are TGCAGCACCCCCGGGGGGCTAGCGGGAGGCAATGAGCAGTTCTTC. The chain employs TRBV29-1 and TRBJ2-1, with 11 bases aligning to TRBD2. Germline assignment: CDR1 SQVTM and CDR2 ANQGSEA. V shed 8 bases, J shed 6 bases, and the junction held 12 bases outside the gene matches. The CDR3 length is 15 residues.

The gene calls are TRBV4-1 and TRBJ2-7; D not certain. The CDR3 has 17 amino acids. The germline V gene has CDR1 MGHRA and CDR2 YSYEKL. Trimming removed 2 bases from V and 4 bases from J, with 21 bases in between. CDR3 in amino acids: CASSQFSKIQVGYEQYF. CDR3 DNA: TGCGCCAGCAGCCAATTTTCGAAGATTCAGGTAGGATACGAGCAGTACTTC.

The chain couples TRBV29-1 to TRBJ1-1; D is unclear. The CDR3 sequence is 14 residues long. V gave up 7 bases and J gave up 5 bases, with 20 bases separating them. In germline, CDR1 is SQVTM, CDR2 ANQGSEA. The CDR3 DNA reads as TGCAGCGCCGATCCCCTCGGGGTGGGGACTGAAGCTTTCTTT. This gives the protein CSADPLGVGTEAFF.

The chain recombines TRBV4-1 with TRBJ2-2, with 7 bases lining up with TRBD1. With 2 bases clipped from V and 9 bases from J, the junction kept 6 bases outside the gene matches. The CDR3 sequence is 14 residues long. Germline V gene sequence: CDR1 MGHRA, CDR2 YSYEKL. The CDR3 nucleotides read TGCGCCAGCAGCCAACCGACAGGGAACCGGGAGCTGTTTTTT. Its protein is CASSQPTGNRELFF.

V and J are TRBV5-1 and TRBJ2-3, with unresolved D. Germline V CDR1 and CDR2: SGHRS, YFSETQ. CDR3 length: 15 residues. V was trimmed by 3 bases and J by 0 bases, leaving 11 bases between them. The CDR3 here is CASSSEPASTDTQYF. CDR3 DNA: TGCGCCAGCAGCTCCGAACCAGCTAGCACAGATACGCAGTATTTT.

This chain connects TRBV7-3 to TRBJ2-5; a weak D match, TRBD2 (6 bases). This CDR3 is 13 amino acids long. V lost 2 bases and J 3 bases, leaving 7 bases between the germline ends. Germline CDR1 and CDR2: SGHTA and FQGTGA. The CDR3 bases are TGTGCCAGCAGCTTACAGCGGGAAGAGACCCAGTACTTC. Translating gives CASSLQREETQYF.